This T cell receptor beta chain was identified during a study of T cell repertoires in cytomegalovirus infection. Study context: Peptides in the study included HLA-C-restricted and HLA-B-restricted CMV epitopes. Public TCR beta signature analysis indicated the presence of both CMV infection and matching HLA type. The study's findings and limits: There were carriers of CMV plus the relevant HLA, and cumulative public TCR beta family frequency identified them. The response measured ex vivo was dominated by TCR beta clonotypes (HLA-C-restricted and CMV-specific).

TCRdb analysed the reads with MiXCR anew, one entry per CDR3 protein. This table holds fewer than 950,000 distinct CDR3 sequences, over 25% found once. Looked up from germline, CDR1 is SEHNR and CDR2 is FQNEAQ (reference sequence). The CDR3 extends over 17 amino acids. The J segment lost 4 bases and the V segment lost 1 base, leaving 7 bases of the junction unmatched. With respect to this clonotype: As yet, its antigen is unknown.

The V gene is TRBV7-9, the J gene TRBJ2-3; 11 bases line up with TRBD2. The sequences come from cultured CD8+ T cells from PBMCs, collected from culture after CMV antigen stimulation. The sequence derives from a human donor in good health (CMV status not recorded). Some clones in this sample may be carry-over from other donors' samples. CDR3 DNA: TGTGCCAGCAGCTTAGTAGCGGGGGGGCCTTCTGCAGATACGCAGTATTTT. It codes for CASSLVAGGPSADTQYF.